There are a few counts of the clone carrying this T cell receptor beta chain. Its matching antigen is unknown. TCRdb processed the RT-PCR reads anew with MiXCR; each CDR3 protein has one entry. Of more than 700,000 distinct CDR3 sequences detected, approximately 21% appear once; the ten largest clones hold 10% to 13%. The data belong to a study of response to subunit inactivated influenza vaccine. Study-wide results and limits: Authors suggested that a seasonal influenza vaccination recruits few new T cells each time.

Trimming stripped 8 bases from V and 1 base from J, with 6 bases between. The CDR3 loop spans 13 amino acids. The material was PBMCs from blood, obtained 4 to 6 days after vaccination. This rearrangement joins TRBV12-3 or TRBV12-4 to TRBJ2-6; D is ambiguous. The TCR was taken from a man aged 45 to 65 who received an inactivated influenza vaccine. The CDR3 loop reads CASLSSGANVLTF. The CDR3 DNA reads as TGTGCCAGCCTGTCATCTGGGGCCAACGTCCTGACTTTC.